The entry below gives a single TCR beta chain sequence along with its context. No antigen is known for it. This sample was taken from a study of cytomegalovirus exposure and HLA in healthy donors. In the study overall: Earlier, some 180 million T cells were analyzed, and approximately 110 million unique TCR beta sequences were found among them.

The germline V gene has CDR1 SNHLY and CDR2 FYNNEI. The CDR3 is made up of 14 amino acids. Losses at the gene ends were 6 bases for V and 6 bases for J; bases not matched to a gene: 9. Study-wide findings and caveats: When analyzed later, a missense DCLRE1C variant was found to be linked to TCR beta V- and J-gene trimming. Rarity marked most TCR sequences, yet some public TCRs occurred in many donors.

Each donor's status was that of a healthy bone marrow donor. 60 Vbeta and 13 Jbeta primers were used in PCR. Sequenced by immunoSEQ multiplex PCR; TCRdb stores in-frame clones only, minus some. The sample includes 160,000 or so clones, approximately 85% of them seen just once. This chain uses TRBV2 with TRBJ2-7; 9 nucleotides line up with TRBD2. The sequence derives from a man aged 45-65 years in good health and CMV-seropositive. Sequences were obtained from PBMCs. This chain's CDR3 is CASSPLAGSGEQYF. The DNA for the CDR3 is TGTGCCAGCAGCCCACTAGCGGGTAGTGGCGAGCAGTACTTC.